These 30 T cell receptor beta chains were sequenced from one sample in a study of shared clonotypes between healthy human individuals. Repertoires were generated with immunoSEQ multiplex PCR, while TCRdb's copy carries only in-frame clones and drops some. In the table there are 450,000 to 500,000 clones, roughly 80% of which are singletons. The sample consisted of PBMCs. Receptors were obtained from a woman in her thirties or forties in good health. Some clones in this sample may be carry-over from other donors' samples.

V and J are TRBV5-4 and TRBJ2-5, with TRBD2 as a possible D gene (6 bases). V was trimmed by 3 bases and J by 5 bases, leaving 14 bases between them. The CDR3 is 14 amino acids. Germline V gene sequence: CDR1 SGHNT, CDR2 YYREEE (reference sequence). The CDR3: CASSSPGVRETQYF. CDR3 coding DNA: TGTGCCAGCAGCTCCCCGGGAGTGAGGGAGACCCAGTACTTC.

V gene TRBV5-4 combines with J gene TRBJ1-2; weak D call: TRBD1 (5 bases). Germline loops: CDR1 SGHNT, CDR2 YYREEE (reference sequence). This CDR3 contains 15 residues. V lost 4 bases to trimming and J lost 7 bases, with 20 bases between them. This chain's CDR3 is CASSPPLAGRSGYTF. The CDR3 region has the DNA TGTGCCAGCAGCCCCCCCTTGGCAGGGAGATCTGGCTACACCTTC.

The V and J genes are TRBV28 and TRBJ2-7; 8 nucleotides line up with TRBD2. The CDR3 is 13 amino acids. Trimming took 8 bases from V and 4 from J; bases not matched to a gene: 7. Looked up from germline, CDR1 is MDHEN and CDR2 is SYDVKM. The CDR3, as DNA: TGTGCCAGCCGGGGGGGGACAAGGTACGAGCAGTACTTC. This gives the protein CASRGGTRYEQYF.

The chain recombines TRBV5-1 with TRBJ2-2; possible D gene TRBD2, 5 bases. The germline V gene has CDR1 SGHRS and CDR2 YFSETQ. CDR3 length equals 14 residues. Between the trimmed V and J ends, which lost 4 bases and 11 bases, there was a span of 18 bases. The CDR3 loop reads CASSLASGDFELFF. CDR3 in DNA: TGCGCCAGCAGCCTGGCGAGCGGAGATTTCGAGCTGTTTTTT. Combining the CDR3 with reference TRBV5-1 and TRBJ2-2 gives the whole variable domain KAGVTQTPRYLIKTRGQQVTLSCSPISGHRSVSWYQQTPGQGLQFLFEYFSETQRNKGNFPGRFSGRQFSNSRSEMNVSTLELGDSALYLCASSLASGDFELFFGEGSRLTVL.

The V call is TRBV4-3, the J call TRBJ2-3; 10 positions agree with TRBD2. V lost 0 bases to trimming and J lost 8 bases; unmatched junction nucleotides: 11. The germline gives CDR1 LGHNA, CDR2 YSLEER. This CDR3 is 17 amino acids long. CDR3 nucleotides: TGCGCCAGCAGCCAAGATCTCCGGGCTAGCGGGAGAAGTACGCAGTATTTT. This sequence encodes CASSQDLRASGRSTQYF.

In the case of this clone: A far larger clone is one base from this, pointing to a likely read error. The chain combines TRBV5-1 with TRBJ2-2; tentatively, D is TRBD2 (5 bases). The V gene's germline CDR1 is SGHRS and CDR2 YFSETQ. The CDR3 is 15 amino acids. V lost 0 bases and J lost 3, with 9 bases in between. The CDR3 loop reads CASSLVWRDTGELFF. The CDR3 coding sequence is TGCGCCAGCAGCTTGGTATGGCGGGACACCGGGGAGCTGTTTTTT.

CDR3: CASSVMGQGNGYTF. The DNA of the CDR3 is TGTGCCAGCAGCGTGATGGGACAGGGGAATGGCTACACCTTC. V gene TRBV9 combines with J gene TRBJ1-2; 10 bases line up with TRBD1. This CDR3 has 14 amino acids. Unmatched junction bases numbered 4, after V lost 2 bases and J lost 6 bases. Per the germline V gene, CDR1 is SGDLS and CDR2 is YYNGEE.

The chain has TRBV7-7 and TRBJ2-7; D possibly uses TRBD1 or TRBD2 (6 bases each). Trimming took off 5 bases at V and 1 base at J, with 12 bases between the two ends. CDR3 size: 14 residues. The germline gives CDR1 SSHAT, CDR2 FNYEAQ (reference sequence). The DNA for the CDR3 is TGTGCCAGCAGCCGGGGGCCGGGGTCCTACGAGCAGTACTTC. Its translation is CASSRGPGSYEQYF.

For the CDR3, the DNA is TGTGCCAGGGGACAGGGTTCGGCCGGGGAGCTGTTTTTT. Amino acids: CARGQGSAGELFF. The chain recombines TRBV27 with TRBJ2-2, with TRBD1 matching 9 bases. V trimming: 9 bases; J trimming: 6 bases; junction bases outside the gene matches: 5. Looked up from germline, CDR1 is MNHEY and CDR2 is SMNVEV (reference sequence). The CDR3 loop spans 13 amino acids.

J is TRBJ1-1 and V is TRBV5-1; 7 nucleotides align to TRBD1. The ends lost 2 bases at V and 1 base at J; junction bases unmatched: 8. CDR1 is SGHRS, CDR2 YFSETQ, per germline. The length of the CDR3 is 16 residues. CDR3 DNA sequence: TGCGCCAGCAGCTTAGACAGGGCTACCACGAACACTGAAGCTTTCTTT. Its protein product is CASSLDRATTNTEAFF.

The chain has TRBV5-1 and TRBJ2-5; 9 bases agree with TRBD2. CDR1 and CDR2 from the germline V gene are SGHRS and YFSETQ. The CDR3 sequence is 13 residues long. The J segment lost 9 bases and the V segment lost 9 bases, leaving 12 bases of the junction unmatched. CDR3 DNA sequence: TGCGCCAACCGACCGGGACTAGCTTTGGCCCAGTACTTC. Amino acid sequence: CANRPGLALAQYF.

V gene TRBV11-1 combines with J gene TRBJ2-1; TRBD2 matches 8 bases. Trimming took 3 bases from V and 0 from J; bases not matched to a gene: 10. CDR3 length equals 18 residues. The germline CDR1 and CDR2 sequences are SGHAT and FQDESV (reference sequence). The CDR3 reads CASSLSLAVHSSYNEQFF. The DNA of the CDR3 is TGTGCCAGCAGCTTGTCACTAGCGGTTCACAGCTCCTACAATGAGCAGTTCTTC.

This chain links TRBV5-6 with TRBJ2-7; D is unclear. V was clipped by 0 bases and J by 3 bases, with 7 bases between them. The V gene's germline CDR1 is SGHDT and CDR2 YYEEEE. The CDR3 is made up of 13 amino acids. The DNA of the CDR3 is TGTGCCAGCAGCTTGGGCAATGGCTACGAGCAGTACTTC. This sequence encodes CASSLGNGYEQYF.

At least ten counts were recorded for this clone. The sample holds other DNA sequences that translate to the same CDR3. The chain is built from TRBV5-4 and TRBJ2-1; D is perhaps TRBD2 (6 bases). This CDR3 has 15 amino acids. V dropped 4 bases and J dropped 8 bases, with 19 bases sitting between them. Germline V gene lookup returns CDR1 SGHNT and CDR2 YYREEE (reference sequence). CDR3 protein: CASSPRMAGLHEQFF. In nucleotides, the CDR3 is TGTGCCAGCAGCCCCCGGATGGCGGGATTACATGAGCAGTTCTTC.

The chain has TRBV11-2 and TRBJ2-7; D not certain. The CDR3 spans 14 residues. CDR1 is SGHAT, CDR2 FQNNGV, per germline. Trimming left V 0 bases short and J 2 bases short, with 8 bases between. CDR3 sequence reads: CASSLDLGTYEQYF. CDR3 DNA: TGTGCCAGCAGCTTAGATCTAGGAACCTACGAGCAGTACTTC. The full variable domain, completed using reference TRBV11-2 and TRBJ2-7, is EAGVAQSPRYKIIEKRQSVAFWCNPISGHATLYWYQQILGQGPKLLIQFQNNGVVDDSQLPKDRFSAERLKGVDSTLKIQPAKLEDSAVYLCASSLDLGTYEQYFGPGTRLTVT.

The sample holds one count of this clone. CDR3 sequence (DNA): TGTGCCAGCGGCCTTGGGGGGCGAGATCAGCCCCAGCATTTT. This sequence encodes CASGLGGRDQPQHF. V is TRBV7-9 and J is TRBJ1-5; D might be TRBD1 (6 bases). There are 14 residues in the CDR3. The ends were cut back, 8 bases at V and 5 bases at J, with 16 bases in the middle. In germline, CDR1 is SEHNR, CDR2 FQNEAQ (reference sequence).

Regarding this clone: With a far larger clone one base away, a read error is the likely cause. The same CDR3 is also encoded by other DNA sequences in this sample. The V and J genes are TRBV30 and TRBJ1-2; a possible D gene is TRBD1 (5 bases). With 0 bases removed from V and 5 bases from J, the gap between germline ends came to 7 bases. In germline, CDR1 is GTSNPN, CDR2 SVGIG (reference sequence). The CDR3 sequence is 12 residues long. This chain's CDR3 is CAWSVGGYGYTF. CDR3 nucleotides: TGTGCCTGGAGTGTTGGGGGTTATGGCTACACCTTC. The variable domain in full, completed from reference TRBV30 and TRBJ1-2, reads SQTIHQWPATLVQPVGSPLSLECTVEGTSNPNLYWYRQAAGRGLQLLFYSVGIGQISSEVPQNLSASRPQDRQFILSSKKLLLSDSGFYLCAWSVGGYGYTFGSGTRLTVV.

This chain joins TRBV27 and TRBJ2-3; no reliable D call. Trimming removed 5 bases at V and 6 bases at J, with 12 bases between. Germline CDR1 and CDR2: MNHEY and SMNVEV (reference sequence). The CDR3 consists of 13 residues. CDR3 residues: CASSPYNRDTQYF. The DNA for the CDR3 is TGTGCCAGCAGTCCGTACAACCGGGATACGCAGTATTTT.

V is TRBV7-9 and J is TRBJ2-7; D is perhaps TRBD2 (5 bases). This CDR3 spans 14 amino acids. From germline, CDR1 is SEHNR and CDR2 FQNEAQ (reference sequence). V dropped 2 bases and J dropped 0 bases, with 8 bases sitting between them. The chain's CDR3 is CASSLSGNSYEQYF. In DNA form, the CDR3 reads TGTGCCAGCAGCTTATCGGGGAACTCCTACGAGCAGTACTTC.

This clone was observed a single time. The V gene is TRBV7-6, the J gene TRBJ2-5; a weak D match, TRBD2 (6 bases). Germline V gene data show CDR1 as SGHVS and CDR2 as FNYEAQ. The CDR3 runs 15 residues. V shed 5 bases and J shed 2 bases, with 15 bases lying between them. DNA for the CDR3: TGTGCCAGCAGCCCCCTGTGGGACTCACAAGAGACCCAGTACTTC. Its protein product is CASSPLWDSQETQYF. The full variable domain, rest sourced from reference TRBV7-6 and TRBJ2-5, is GAGVSQSPRYKVTKRGQDVALRCDPISGHVSLYWYRQALGQGPEFLTYFNYEAQQDKSGLPNDRFSAERPEGSISTLTIQRTEQRDSAMYRCASSPLWDSQETQYFGPGTRLLVL.

As for this clone: It differs at one base from a far larger clone, so likely a read error. The J gene is TRBJ2-7, the V gene TRBV2; 11 bases map to TRBD2. The CDR3 sequence is 15 residues long. Germline-derived CDR1 and CDR2 are SNHLY and FYNNEI. The CDR3 sequence is CATPGASGRSYGQYF. CDR3 nucleotide sequence: TGTGCCACACCCGGGGCTAGCGGGAGGTCCTACGGGCAGTACTTC.

Comment on this clone: A far more abundant clone sits one base away, making this likely a read error. This specimen includes other DNA sequences encoding the same CDR3. The chain uses TRBV2 and TRBJ2-7, with TRBD2 matching over 7 bases. The CDR3 extends over 16 amino acids. In germline, CDR1 is SNHLY, CDR2 FYNNEI. CDR3 protein: CASSVSSGMGSYEQYF. The CDR3 DNA follows: TGTGCTAGCAGTGTATCCAGCGGGATGGGGTCCTACGAGCAGTACTTC.

V and J are TRBV19 and TRBJ2-1; tentative D call: TRBD2 (5 bases). Germline lookup yields CDR1 LNHDA and CDR2 SQIVND (reference sequence). The V end lost 5 bases, the J end lost 5 bases, and 19 bases lay between the germline ends. The CDR3 has 16 residues. The CDR3 DNA sequence: TGTGCCAGTAGTTATTCCAGGAGCGGCAAGCACAATGAGCAGTTCTTC. Protein: CASSYSRSGKHNEQFF.

V is TRBV29-1 and J is TRBJ2-1; 7 positions match TRBD2. J gave up 9 bases and V 3 bases, and 14 bases lay outside the gene matches. Germline V CDR1 and CDR2: SQVTM, ANQGSEA. The CDR3 consists of 15 residues. The CDR3 DNA follows: TGCAGCGTTGATAGTAGGACTAGTTGGGCTAGTGAGCAGTTCTTC. This gives the protein CSVDSRTSWASEQFF.

The chain links TRBV18 to TRBJ1-2; TRBD1 is a possible D gene (6 bases). CDR3 length equals 15 residues. V dropped 1 base and J dropped 4 bases, with 13 bases sitting between them. Germline CDR1 is KGHSH and CDR2 is LQKENI. The CDR3 here is CASSPLAGEAYGYTF. The CDR3 nucleotides are TGTGCCAGCTCACCACTCGCAGGGGAGGCCTATGGCTACACCTTC. The whole variable domain, filled in from reference TRBV18 and TRBJ1-2, reads NAGVMQNPRHLVRRRGQEARLRCSPMKGHSHVYWYRQLPEEGLKFMVYLQKENIIDESGMPKERFSAEFPKEGPSILRIQQVVRGDSAAYFCASSPLAGEAYGYTFGSGTRLTVV.

This sequence joins TRBV18 and TRBJ1-1, with a possible D match to TRBD1 (5 bases). Germline V gene sequence: CDR1 KGHSH, CDR2 LQKENI. This CDR3 comprises 14 residues. Trimming pared 6 bases from V and 3 bases from J, leaving 14 bases between. The CDR3, as DNA: TGTGCCAGCTCCGATGGGACGGACTACACTGAAGCTTTCTTT. This gives the protein CASSDGTDYTEAFF.

The rearrangement uses TRBV5-1 and TRBJ2-3, with D perhaps matching TRBD2 (6 bases). CDR3 size: 16 residues. Germline V gives CDR1 SGHRS, CDR2 YFSETQ. V dropped 1 base and J dropped 3 bases, with 15 bases sitting between them. The DNA for the CDR3 is TGCGCCAGCAGCTTGTTTGGCGGGAAGGGGACAGATACGCAGTATTTT. Residues: CASSLFGGKGTDTQYF.

The chain joins TRBV7-9 to TRBJ2-5; possibly TRBD2 for D (5 bases). This CDR3 comprises 15 residues. In germline, CDR1 is SEHNR, CDR2 FQNEAQ (reference sequence). V dropped 5 bases and J dropped 1 base, with 14 bases sitting between them. The DNA of the CDR3 is TGTGCCAGCAGCGTATTTCTGGCGGGCCAAGAGACCCAGTACTTC. Its protein product is CASSVFLAGQETQYF.

This clone was picked up a small number of times. V and J are TRBV2 and TRBJ1-5; possible D gene TRBD1, 5 bases. CDR1 is SNHLY and CDR2 is FYNNEI in the germline V gene. Between the trimmed V and J ends, which lost 3 bases and 4 bases, there was a span of 13 bases. CDR3 length: 15 residues. As DNA, the CDR3 is TGTGCCAGCAGTGATGGGCAGGGTGGGAATCAGCCCCAGCATTTT. The encoded protein is CASSDGQGGNQPQHF.

The chain has TRBV10-1 and TRBJ1-5; no clear D. Between the trimmed V and J ends, which lost 5 bases and 3 bases, there was a span of 8 bases. CDR1 and CDR2 from the germline V gene are WNHNN and SYGVQD (reference sequence). The CDR3 is 13 residues long. Here the CDR3 reads CASSSGYNQPQHF. The CDR3 nucleotides read TGCGCCAGCAGTTCGGGCTACAATCAGCCCCAGCATTTT.